The 16 T cell receptor beta chains below all came from one sample that was sequenced in a study of blood T cell repertoires in COVID-19. Profiled with immunoSEQ multiplex PCR; TCRdb holds only in-frame clones, not every one. The table shows roughly 150,000 clones, with approximately 79% occurring only once. Source material: PBMCs or T cells enriched from blood (not recorded which). The receptors stem from a woman aged 70-85 years in a cohort exposed to, infected with or recovered from COVID-19 (not recorded which).

This clone has only a few counts. The chain has TRBV7-2 and TRBJ2-1, with 10 bases identical to TRBD1. V shed 5 bases, J shed 6 bases, and the junction held 19 bases outside the gene matches. Germline assignment: CDR1 SGHTA and CDR2 FQGNSA. This CDR3 is 19 amino acids long. DNA for the CDR3: TGTGCCAGCAGCCTACCCGGGACAGGGGTCGGGCTAGCGGGCAATGAGCAGTTCTTC. This codes for CASSLPGTGVGLAGNEQFF.

There are a few counts of this clone. The rearrangement joins TRBV7-3 to TRBJ2-3; D is unclear. This CDR3 is built from 15 residues. Trimming shortened V by 5 bases and J by 0 bases, and 12 bases separated the two germline ends. Germline CDR1 SGHTA, CDR2 FQGTGA. Here the CDR3 reads CASSRSHSSTDTQYF. The CDR3 nucleotides read TGTGCCAGCAGCCGATCCCACTCAAGCACAGATACGCAGTATTTT.

This clone was seen more than once but under ten times. The rearrangement uses TRBV28 and TRBJ1-5; D perhaps matches TRBD1 (6 bases). In germline, CDR1 is MDHEN, CDR2 SYDVKM. The V end was cut by 6 bases, the J end by 6 bases, with 15 bases between. The CDR3 loop spans 14 amino acids. CDR3 sequence reads: CASSQGHRRQPQHF. The CDR3 DNA follows: TGTGCCAGCAGCCAGGGACACCGACGTCAGCCCCAGCATTTT. The whole variable domain, remainder taken from reference TRBV28 and TRBJ1-5, is DVKVTQSSRYLVKRTGEKVFLECVQDMDHENMFWYRQDPGLGLRLIYFSYDVKMKEKGDIPEGYSVSREKKERFSLILESASTNQTSMYLCASSQGHRRQPQHFGDGTRLSIL.

J is TRBJ1-4 and V is TRBV28; D possibly corresponds to TRBD1 (5 bases). The ends were cut back, 6 bases at V and 8 bases at J, with 19 bases in the middle. CDR3 length: 15 residues. CDR1 is MDHEN and CDR2 is SYDVKM in the germline V gene. For the CDR3, the DNA is TGTGCCAGCAGGGACCCCGGGACTCCCTTGGAAAAACTGTTTTTT. It specifies CASRDPGTPLEKLFF. Using reference TRBV28 and TRBJ1-4 for the parts outside the CDR3, the full variable domain is DVKVTQSSRYLVKRTGEKVFLECVQDMDHENMFWYRQDPGLGLRLIYFSYDVKMKEKGDIPEGYSVSREKKERFSLILESASTNQTSMYLCASRDPGTPLEKLFFGSGTQLSVL.

The chain is built from TRBV28 and TRBJ2-7; D not resolved. Germline V gives CDR1 MDHEN, CDR2 SYDVKM. The CDR3 runs 12 residues. Trimming shortened V by 6 bases and J by 0 bases, and 6 bases separated the two germline ends. CDR3 nucleotides: TGTGCCAGCAGAGCACCCTCCTACGAGCAGTACTTC. This gives the protein CASRAPSYEQYF.

This clone was found once. The genes are TRBV2 and TRBJ1-1; D ambiguous. Germline V gene data show CDR1 as SNHLY and CDR2 as FYNNEI. V gave up 5 bases and J gave up 1 base, with 8 bases separating them. This CDR3 comprises 13 residues. CDR3 amino acids: CASSIDTNTEAFF. Here the CDR3 DNA reads TGTGCCAGCAGTATCGACACGAACACTGAAGCTTTCTTT.

This clone was seen only once. V gene TRBV10-3 combines with J gene TRBJ2-1; D not certain. V was shortened by 8 bases and J by 0 bases, with 8 bases between the two germline ends. From germline, CDR1 is ENHRY and CDR2 SYGVKD. The length of the CDR3 is 13 residues. CDR3 nucleotide sequence: TGTGCCATCGGATCTAGCTCCTACAATGAGCAGTTCTTC. The encoded protein is CAIGSSSYNEQFF.

This rearrangement joins TRBV10-3 to TRBJ1-1; 12 bases line up with TRBD1. The CDR3 length is 14 residues. The V and J ends lost 3 bases and 8 bases, in that order; junction bases with no gene match: 4. Germline V gene data show CDR1 as ENHRY and CDR2 as SYGVKD. The CDR3 protein is CAISERDRGPEAFF. The CDR3 nucleotides are TGTGCCATCAGTGAACGGGACAGGGGGCCCGAAGCTTTCTTT.

This chain connects TRBV2 to TRBJ2-7; TRBD2 matches at 8 bases. This CDR3 region has 14 residues. The V gene end was trimmed by 6 bases and the J gene end by 0 bases; junction bases not matched to a gene: 4. Germline CDR1 reads SNHLY; CDR2 reads FYNNEI. CDR3 in DNA: TGTGCCAGCAGATCCGGACTAGCCTCCTACGAGCAGTACTTC. The encoded protein is CASRSGLASYEQYF.

DNA for the CDR3: TGTGCCAGCAGTCCCGCAGCGGGACAGGGCCAGCCCCAGCATTTT. Translating gives CASSPAAGQGQPQHF. J is TRBJ1-5 and V is TRBV28; 9 bases fit TRBD1. From germline, CDR1 is MDHEN and CDR2 SYDVKM. CDR3 size: 15 residues. With V trimmed by 5 bases and J by 7 bases, 9 bases remained unmatched. Filled out from reference TRBV28 and TRBJ1-5, the complete variable domain reads DVKVTQSSRYLVKRTGEKVFLECVQDMDHENMFWYRQDPGLGLRLIYFSYDVKMKEKGDIPEGYSVSREKKERFSLILESASTNQTSMYLCASSPAAGQGQPQHFGDGTRLSIL.

The rearrangement uses TRBV10-3 and TRBJ2-1, with 7 bases matching TRBD2. The CDR3 loop spans 15 amino acids. Germline CDR1 is ENHRY and CDR2 is SYGVKD. V lost 5 bases and J lost 6; bases outside the gene matches: 10. CDR3 coding DNA: TGTGCCATCAGTAGGGAGGGAGGGCCTGTCAATGAGCAGTTCTTC. Its translation is CAISREGGPVNEQFF.

This chain uses TRBV4-3 with TRBJ1-2, with a possible D match to TRBD1 (5 bases). CDR3 length equals 15 residues. The V end was cut by 0 bases, the J end by 4 bases, with 12 bases between. CDR1 is LGHNA and CDR2 is YSLEER in the germline V gene. CDR3 coding DNA: TGCGCCAGCAGCCAAGACCGTCGACAGATCTATGGCTACACCTTC. This gives the protein CASSQDRRQIYGYTF.

This chain joins TRBV4-3 and TRBJ2-7, with 13 bases aligning to TRBD2. Germline V lookup: CDR1 LGHNA, CDR2 YSLEER. The CDR3 is 19 residues long. The trim removed 5 bases at V and 1 base at J, leaving 14 bases unmatched. The CDR3 loop is CASSMGLAGYNGWSYEQYF. CDR3 coding DNA: TGCGCCAGCAGCATGGGACTAGCGGGATATAATGGATGGTCCTACGAGCAGTACTTC.

The V call is TRBV5-1, the J call TRBJ1-2; 7 nucleotides agree with TRBD1. Germline lookup yields CDR1 SGHRS and CDR2 YFSETQ. The V gene end was trimmed by 2 bases and the J gene end by 4 bases; junction bases not matched to a gene: 5. This CDR3 region has 14 residues. CDR3 sequence: CASSLEGTAYGYTF. The CDR3, as DNA: TGCGCCAGCAGCTTAGAAGGGACAGCCTATGGCTACACCTTC.

Only one count was recorded for this clone. The sample contains more than one DNA sequence encoding this CDR3. The chain combines TRBV18 with TRBJ2-5; D not certain. Germline V gene data show CDR1 as KGHSH and CDR2 as LQKENI. The CDR3 length is 11 residues. V dropped 5 bases and J dropped 2 bases, with 3 bases sitting between them. CDR3 coding DNA: TGTGCCAGCTCATCACAAGAGACCCAGTACTTC. It encodes CASSSQETQYF.

This rearrangement joins TRBV12-5 to TRBJ2-5; 11 bases line up with TRBD2. The germline V gene encodes CDR1 LGHNT and CDR2 FRNRAP. With 6 bases clipped from V and 1 base from J, the junction kept 4 bases outside the gene matches. This CDR3 has 15 residues. The CDR3 DNA sequence: TGTGCTAGTGGCGTGGGACTAGCGGCCCAAGAGACCCAGTACTTC. Protein: CASGVGLAAQETQYF.